This T cell receptor (beta chain) was sequenced during a study of Ad26.COV2.S vaccination and SARS-CoV-2 variants. Stated treatment: around 19 received Ad26.COV2.S at low or high dose, single or two shots; about 5 received placebo; per-sample allocation not given. At day 63 after the first vaccine or placebo injection, samples were drawn. Vaccine was an Ad26 vector expressing Wuhan-strain SARS-CoV-2 spike. A few counts support this clone. The data were produced by immunoSEQ multiplex PCR, yet TCRdb's version contains in-frame clones alone and is incomplete. The table includes some 390,000 clones, approximately 86% detected once. Sample: peripheral blood, taken in a trial of Ad26.COV2.S vaccine versus placebo. The clonotype was recovered from a person between 18 and 59 years old who received the Ad26.COV2.S COVID-19 vaccine or a placebo.

Here the CDR3 DNA reads TGTGCCAGCAGCCAAGGACAGTTGGCGAATTCACCCCTCCACTTT. This translates into CASSQGQLANSPLHF. The chain joins TRBV3-1 (or the pseudogene TRBV3-2) to TRBJ1-6, with D possibly TRBD1 on 5 matching bases. Germline V gene data show CDR1 as LGHDT and CDR2 as YNNKEL (reference sequence). V was cut by 1 base and J by 7 bases, with 11 bases left in between. The CDR3 is 15 amino acids.